This is a list of T cell receptor beta chains from one sample in a study of T-cell memory formation after mild COVID-19. One entry per CDR3 protein, called by TCRdb with MiXCR from the 5' RACE reads. Of 350,000 to 500,000 distinct CDR3 sequences in the sample, over 15% are singletons; the top ten hold 20% to 25%. The sequenced sample was PBMCs or a T cell subset sorted from them (not recorded which). These receptors all come from a man younger than 35 who had mild COVID-19 (a few samples of this study predate the infection). Cell type and time point are not known. CDR3s leave out the opening cysteine and the closing phenylalanine or tryptophan. The D gene is left open where the match is weak.

j_call: TRBJ2-5
v_call: TRBV7-2
d_call: TRBD2
cdr3_aa: ASRPTSGKETQY

j_call: TRBJ2-7
v_call: TRBV5-1
d_call: NA
cdr3_aa: ASSPDRTHEQY

j_call: TRBJ2-2
v_call: TRBV4-1
d_call: TRBD1
cdr3_aa: ASSQVSGGFGELF

j_call: TRBJ2-3
v_call: TRBV2
d_call: NA
cdr3_aa: ASSVGREDTQY

j_call: TRBJ2-5
v_call: TRBV29-1
d_call: NA
cdr3_aa: SVDRAIHETQY

j_call: TRBJ2-5
v_call: TRBV27
d_call: NA
cdr3_aa: ASSPGQYQETQY

j_call: TRBJ1-4
v_call: TRBV7-2
d_call: NA
cdr3_aa: ASSPRGGAGKLF

j_call: TRBJ2-5
v_call: TRBV7-2
d_call: NA
cdr3_aa: ASRNRIETQY

j_call: TRBJ1-6
v_call: TRBV7-2
d_call: TRBD1
cdr3_aa: ASSLAGGQGAISLH

j_call: TRBJ2-7
v_call: TRBV7-8
d_call: TRBD2
cdr3_aa: ASSLGLGLASYEQY

j_call: TRBJ2-3
v_call: TRBV10-3
d_call: NA
cdr3_aa: AIRERDTQY

j_call: TRBJ2-3
v_call: TRBV7-9
d_call: TRBD2
cdr3_aa: ASSHPGLGPDTQY

j_call: TRBJ2-3
v_call: TRBV7-6
d_call: NA
cdr3_aa: ASSLTHRAGTDTQY

j_call: TRBJ1-6
v_call: TRBV6-2/TRBV6-3
d_call: NA
cdr3_aa: ASSYPDGSSAYNSPLH

j_call: TRBJ2-1
v_call: TRBV6-5
d_call: NA
cdr3_aa: ASSTSGALAYNEQF

j_call: TRBJ2-1
v_call: TRBV5-1
d_call: NA
cdr3_aa: ASSTSTDTYNEQF

j_call: TRBJ2-5
v_call: TRBV2
d_call: NA
cdr3_aa: ASSENGQETQY

j_call: TRBJ2-5
v_call: TRBV7-9
d_call: NA
cdr3_aa: ASSIPRGPAETQY

j_call: TRBJ2-4
v_call: TRBV20-1
d_call: TRBD1
cdr3_aa: SATEGTGNNIQY

j_call: TRBJ2-5
v_call: TRBV7-7
d_call: TRBD1
cdr3_aa: ASSLRQGYQETQY

j_call: TRBJ1-2
v_call: TRBV7-2
d_call: NA
cdr3_aa: ASSLGNRVDSYGYT

j_call: TRBJ1-1
v_call: TRBV7-8
d_call: NA
cdr3_aa: ASSATKVPRKI

j_call: TRBJ1-2
v_call: TRBV7-9
d_call: TRBD1
cdr3_aa: ASSPRGQGIVGYT

j_call: TRBJ2-1
v_call: TRBV7-9
d_call: NA
cdr3_aa: ASSPRDGTGASSYNEQF

j_call: TRBJ2-3
v_call: TRBV5-1
d_call: NA
cdr3_aa: ASRLRPGAPDTQY

j_call: TRBJ2-3
v_call: TRBV11-3
d_call: NA
cdr3_aa: ASSLEGVTDTQY

j_call: TRBJ1-1
v_call: TRBV12-3/TRBV12-4
d_call: NA
cdr3_aa: ASSNRLRAF

j_call: TRBJ2-2
v_call: TRBV5-1
d_call: NA
cdr3_aa: ASSSGGRNTGELF

j_call: TRBJ1-5
v_call: TRBV7-2
d_call: NA
cdr3_aa: ASSYPQGPQH

j_call: TRBJ2-6
v_call: TRBV4-3
d_call: NA
cdr3_aa: ASSQGSSPSGANVLT

j_call: TRBJ1-2
v_call: TRBV5-1
d_call: NA
cdr3_aa: ASSTLTGSYGYT

j_call: TRBJ2-5
v_call: TRBV7-2
d_call: NA
cdr3_aa: ASSFIVETQY

j_call: TRBJ1-2
v_call: TRBV3-1
d_call: NA
cdr3_aa: ASRRTASVDGYT

j_call: TRBJ2-3
v_call: TRBV20-1
d_call: TRBD2
cdr3_aa: SARDLAGLTDTQY

j_call: TRBJ2-3
v_call: TRBV20-1
d_call: NA
cdr3_aa: SARDMRGIGTDTQY

j_call: TRBJ1-1
v_call: TRBV28
d_call: TRBD1
cdr3_aa: ASSLRGQRLTEAF

j_call: TRBJ1-6
v_call: TRBV24-1
d_call: NA
cdr3_aa: ATSDRGSSPLH

j_call: TRBJ2-4
v_call: TRBV20-1
d_call: TRBD2
cdr3_aa: SARVPSGGGGNIQY

j_call: TRBJ2-7
v_call: TRBV6-2/TRBV6-3
d_call: TRBD2
cdr3_aa: ASSLPGLAGEQY

j_call: TRBJ2-7
v_call: TRBV7-8
d_call: NA
cdr3_aa: ASSPEEGVVFYEQY

j_call: TRBJ2-5
v_call: TRBV5-1
d_call: NA
cdr3_aa: ASSGMGDETQY

j_call: TRBJ2-2
v_call: TRBV7-2
d_call: NA
cdr3_aa: ASSLLGATNTGELF

j_call: TRBJ1-5
v_call: TRBV6-1
d_call: NA
cdr3_aa: ASRSSNQPQH

j_call: TRBJ2-5
v_call: TRBV29-1
d_call: NA
cdr3_aa: SVPQRAGETQY